This paragraph covers one T cell receptor beta chain sequence. It has no known antigen specificity. No base quality values were provided; no much bigger clone lies one nucleotide off. TCRbeta CDR3 regions were amplified from genomic DNA by means of the immunoSEQ Assay, a bias-controlled multiplex PCR. Per the authors' processing: The number of nucleated cells in each sample was estimated from the amplification of reference gene primers within the assay. Sequence reads were collapsed and filtered to measure the absolute abundance of every unique TCRbeta CDR3 rearrangement. For each sample, productive Simpson clonality was calculated as the square root of Simpson's diversity index across productive rearrangements. TCRdb re-hosts the immuneACCESS table, in-frame sequences only. Its copies lack some clones; in the studies checked, an unresolved V gene accounts for under half of them, and the cause for the rest is not known. V and J calls and clone size are those listed in that table; D and trimming were worked out from the DNA. Here the sample has some 250,000 clones; about 88% occur a single time. More than 6.5% of the sample goes to the ten largest clones.

This record comes from a study of blood T cell repertoires in COVID-19 (dated by TCRdb to 2020 to 2021). With regard to the full study: Samples from collaborators originated in the United States, Italy and Spain and spanned both the acute and convalescent phases of COVID-19. The prospective study material was composed of cDNA or gDNA derived from T cells, B-cell-depleted T cells, or PBMCs. The dataset comprised deeply sampled blood TCRbeta repertoires from subjects exposed to, actively infected with, or recovered from COVID-19. The repertoires were released in a freely available public database intended as a resource for research on the immune response to SARS-CoV-2. The samples were drawn from two sources: the first 160 participants of the ongoing ImmuneRACE study, and approximately 1,300 subjects contributed by 6 global collaborators. A de-identified subject ID, COVID-19 status, age in years and sex were almost always included in the sample metadata. Where HLA class I and class II types were available, the types were taken from metadata supplied by the sample provider, not from assay-based typing.

The paper's findings and limits, for the study overall: The amount of clinical and demographic metadata varied by source and participant and was provided uncurated.

Whole blood was collected in K2EDTA tubes by collaborating institutions according to the institutions' own protocols. For TCRbeta analysis, collaborators shipped samples in one of three forms: frozen whole blood, isolated PBMCs, or DNA extracted from either of those sample types. The CDR3 runs 12 residues from the cysteine to the phenylalanine. Just CDR3 DNA is preserved here, 36 bases in frame from base 1. CDR1 is given as SQVTM and CDR2 as ANQGSEA, both from the germline V gene. At the junction V is shortened by 3 bases and J by 4 bases, with 7 bases in between. The specimen sequenced was peripheral blood. The V and J genes are TRBV29-1 and TRBJ2-1, with the D gene not confidently named. The receptor comes from a woman aged 70-85 years with active or convalescent COVID-19. The nucleotide sequence reads as follows: TGCAGCGTTGAGAGAGAATACAATGAGCAGTTCTTC. This encodes CSVEREYNEQFF.